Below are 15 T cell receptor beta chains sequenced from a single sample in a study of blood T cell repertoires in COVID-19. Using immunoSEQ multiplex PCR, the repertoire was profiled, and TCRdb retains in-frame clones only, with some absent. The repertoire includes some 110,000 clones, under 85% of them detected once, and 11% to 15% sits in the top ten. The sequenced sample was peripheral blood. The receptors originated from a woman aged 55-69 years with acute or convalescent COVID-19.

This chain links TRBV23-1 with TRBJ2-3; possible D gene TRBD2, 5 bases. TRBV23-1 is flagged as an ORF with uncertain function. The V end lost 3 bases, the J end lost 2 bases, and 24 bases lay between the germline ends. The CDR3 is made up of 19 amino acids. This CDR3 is CASSHSPRGNRSYTDTQYF. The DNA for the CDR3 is TGCGCCAGCAGTCATTCCCCCCGAGGGAACCGCTCCTACACAGATACGCAGTATTTT.

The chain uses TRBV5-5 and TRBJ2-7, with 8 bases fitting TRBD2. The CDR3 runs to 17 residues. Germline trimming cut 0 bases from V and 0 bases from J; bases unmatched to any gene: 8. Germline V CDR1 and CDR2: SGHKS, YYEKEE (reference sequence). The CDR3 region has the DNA TGTGCCAGCAGCTTGGCGGGGGGGCGCGGTCCCTCCTACGAGCAGTACTTC. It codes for CASSLAGGRGPSYEQYF. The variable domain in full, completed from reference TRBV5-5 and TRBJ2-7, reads DAGVTQSPTHLIKTRGQQVTLRCSPISGHKSVSWYQQVLGQGPQFIFQYYEKEERGRGNFPDRFSARQFPNYSSELNVNALLLGDSALYLCASSLAGGRGPSYEQYFGPGTRLTVT.

The CDR3 region has the DNA TGCGCCAGCAGCCAAGAAAGGGACAGGGGGATTCGTGGCTACACCTTC. It codes for CASSQERDRGIRGYTF. J is TRBJ1-2 and V is TRBV4-1; 11 nucleotides agree with TRBD1. Germline V lookup: CDR1 MGHRA, CDR2 YSYEKL. This CDR3 contains 16 residues. The V and J ends lost 0 bases and 7 bases, in that order; junction bases with no gene match: 7.

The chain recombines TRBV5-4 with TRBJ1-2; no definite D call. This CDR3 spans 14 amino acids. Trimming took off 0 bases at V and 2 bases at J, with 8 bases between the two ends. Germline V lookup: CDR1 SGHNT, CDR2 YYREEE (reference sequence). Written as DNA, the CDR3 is TGTGCCAGCAGCTTGGTGCACAGCAACTATGGCTACACCTTC. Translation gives CASSLVHSNYGYTF.

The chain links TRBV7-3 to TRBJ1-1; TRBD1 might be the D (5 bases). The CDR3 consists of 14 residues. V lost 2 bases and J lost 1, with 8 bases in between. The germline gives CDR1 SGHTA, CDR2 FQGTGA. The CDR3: CASSLQGWNTEAFF. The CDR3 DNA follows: TGTGCCAGCAGCTTACAGGGCTGGAACACTGAAGCTTTCTTT.

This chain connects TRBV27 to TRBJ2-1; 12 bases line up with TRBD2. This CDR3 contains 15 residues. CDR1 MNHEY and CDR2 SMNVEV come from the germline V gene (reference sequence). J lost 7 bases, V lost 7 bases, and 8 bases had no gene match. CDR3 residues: CASNRLAGALNEQFF. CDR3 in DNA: TGTGCCAGCAACCGACTAGCGGGGGCCCTAAATGAGCAGTTCTTC.

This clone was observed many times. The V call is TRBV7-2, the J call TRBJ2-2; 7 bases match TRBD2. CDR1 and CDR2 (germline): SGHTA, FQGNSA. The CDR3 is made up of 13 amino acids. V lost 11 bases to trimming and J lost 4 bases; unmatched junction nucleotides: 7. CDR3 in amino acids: CAGGEGITGELFF. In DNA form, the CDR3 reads TGTGCCGGGGGGGAGGGTATCACCGGGGAGCTGTTTTTT.

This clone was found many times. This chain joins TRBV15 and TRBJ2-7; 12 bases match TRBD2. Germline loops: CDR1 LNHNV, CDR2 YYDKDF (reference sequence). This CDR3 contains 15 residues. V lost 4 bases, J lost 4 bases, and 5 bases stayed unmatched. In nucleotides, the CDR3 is TGTGCCACCAGCAAAACTAGCGGGGGGCAGTACGAGCAGTACTTC. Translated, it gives CATSKTSGGQYEQYF. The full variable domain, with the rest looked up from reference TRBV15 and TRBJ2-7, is DAMVIQNPRYQVTQFGKPVTLSCSQTLNHNVMYWYQQKSSQAPKLLFHYYDKDFNNEADTPDNFQSRRPNTSFCFLDIRSPGLGDTAMYLCATSKTSGGQYEQYFGPGTRLTVT.

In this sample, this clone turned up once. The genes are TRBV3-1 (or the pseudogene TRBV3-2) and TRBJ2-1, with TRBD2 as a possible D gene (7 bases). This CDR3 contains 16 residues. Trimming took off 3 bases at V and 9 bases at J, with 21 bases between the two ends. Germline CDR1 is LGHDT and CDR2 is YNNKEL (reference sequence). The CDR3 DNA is TGTGCCAGCAGCCACCTCGGGGGGCGGGAACTCGCTGAGCAGTTCTTC. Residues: CASSHLGGRELAEQFF.

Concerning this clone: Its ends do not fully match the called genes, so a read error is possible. Here the CDR3 reads CASSLTSGSPPSVF. The CDR3 DNA is TGCGCCAGCAGCTTAACTAGCGGGAGTCCCCCATCGGTCTTC. V gene TRBV5-1 combines with J gene TRBJ2-1; TRBD2 agrees at 11 bases. The CDR3 contains 14 residues. Germline V CDR1 and CDR2: SGHRS, YFSETQ.

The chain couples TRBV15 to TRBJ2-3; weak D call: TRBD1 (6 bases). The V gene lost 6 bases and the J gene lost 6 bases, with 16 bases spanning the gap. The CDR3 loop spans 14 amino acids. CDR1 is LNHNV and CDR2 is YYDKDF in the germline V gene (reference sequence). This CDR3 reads CATRGHFSADTQYF. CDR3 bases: TGTGCCACCAGGGGACACTTTTCGGCGGATACGCAGTATTTT.

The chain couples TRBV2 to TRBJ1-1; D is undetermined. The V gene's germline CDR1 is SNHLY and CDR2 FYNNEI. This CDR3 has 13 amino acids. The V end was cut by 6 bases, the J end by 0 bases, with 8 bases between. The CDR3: CASSRTVNTEAFF. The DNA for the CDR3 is TGTGCCAGCAGCCGAACGGTGAACACTGAAGCTTTCTTT.

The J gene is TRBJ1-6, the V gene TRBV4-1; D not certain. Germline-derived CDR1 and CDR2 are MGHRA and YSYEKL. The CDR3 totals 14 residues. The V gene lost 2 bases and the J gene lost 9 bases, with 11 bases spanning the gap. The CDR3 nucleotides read TGCGCCAGCAGCCAACCGAGAATGTCTTCACCCCTCCACTTT. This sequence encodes CASSQPRMSSPLHF.

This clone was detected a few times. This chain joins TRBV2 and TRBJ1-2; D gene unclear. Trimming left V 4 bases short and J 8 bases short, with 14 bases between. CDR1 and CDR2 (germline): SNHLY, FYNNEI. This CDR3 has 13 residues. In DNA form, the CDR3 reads TGTGCCAGCAGTGCCATGACACCTGGGGGCTACACCTTC. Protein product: CASSAMTPGGYTF.

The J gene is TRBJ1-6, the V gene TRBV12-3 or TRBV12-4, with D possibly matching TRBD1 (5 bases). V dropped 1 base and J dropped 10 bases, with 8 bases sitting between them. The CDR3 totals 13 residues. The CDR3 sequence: CASSLGRVSPLHF. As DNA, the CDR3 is TGTGCCAGCAGTTTAGGCAGGGTATCACCCCTCCACTTT.